The T cell receptor beta chain under discussion was sequenced for a study of cytomegalovirus exposure and HLA in healthy donors. Looking at the study overall: Some 90 million unique TCRs from HLA-typed donors were held in an early data release. Study-level findings and limits: In a later analysis, TCR beta V- and J-gene trimming was associated with a missense DCLRE1C variant. It was reportedly the case that the classifier diagnosed cytomegalovirus status with high specificity and sensitivity.

V gave up 5 bases and J gave up 5 bases; unmatched junction bases: 11. The CDR3 spans 17 residues. Germline V gene data show CDR1 as SEHNR and CDR2 as FQNEAQ (reference sequence). On this clone itself: Its antigen is undetermined.

60 Vbeta and 13 Jbeta primers were used in PCR. Sequenced by immunoSEQ multiplex PCR; TCRdb stores in-frame clones only, minus some. The profile shows some 160,000 clones, around 84% of them singletons. The sequenced sample was PBMCs. The receptor comes from a woman aged 40 to 50 in good health and CMV-seronegative. This chain links TRBV7-9 with TRBJ1-4, with 10 bases identical to TRBD1. CDR3: CASSDPGQGYLNEKLFF. The CDR3 DNA follows: TGTGCCAGCAGCGATCCGGGACAGGGGTACCTCAATGAAAAACTGTTTTTT.